The present entry profiles one T cell receptor (beta chain) with its context. What it binds is not known. Via MiXCR, TCRdb re-called the RACE reads, giving one row per CDR3 protein. The sample lists 150,000 to 200,000 distinct CDR3 sequences, under 30% occurring once. Time point of the sample: patch test 3, about 24 weeks after DPC sensitization. Treatment denoted: therapeutic diphenylcyclopropenone sensitization with weekly scalp DPC. Trimming cost V 2 bases and J 6 bases; bases outside gene matches: 10. The CDR3 is 16 residues long. The data were obtained in a study of human T cells and chemical hapten exposure. Study outcomes and limitations: Unchanged with DPC sensitization were TCRs above 1 in 1000 frequency.

Sequencing was performed on whole blood, taken in connection with sensitization to the hapten diphenylcyclopropenone (DPC). The chain recombines TRBV12-3 or TRBV12-4 with TRBJ2-1, with 7 bases lining up with TRBD2. The TCR originated in a woman aged 40 to 50 with alopecia areata. Some clones in this sample may be carry-over from other donors' samples. This CDR3 reads CASSLFAGDRGNEQFF. In nucleotides, the CDR3 is TGTGCCAGCAGTTTATTTGCGGGAGATAGGGGCAATGAGCAGTTCTTC.